This T cell receptor beta chain was found in a study of T cell responses to AZD1222 COVID-19 vaccine (dated by TCRdb to about 2021). Regarding the research as a whole: TCR sequencing was performed for roughly 250 trial participants, of whom about 200 were given two doses of AZD1222 and approximately 26 were given two doses of MenACWY control vaccine. Enrollment into the trials was organized by age into subgroups of 18-55, 56-69 and 70-plus years, and those subgroups contained approximately 160, 26 and 62 TCR-sequenced participants, respectively. On the study overall, not on this receptor specifically: Vaccine-associated CD4 TCRs spanned the whole spike protein, with dominant responses in regions 160-218 and 743-854. Conclusions about previously exposed vaccinees were limited because only 5 or 6 AZD1222 recipients were SARS-CoV-2 seropositive at baseline. Nearly half of unique spike-specific TCRs reportedly recognized epitopes outside regions mutated in the B.1.351 and B.1.1.7 variants. In the small 56-69-year group, the increase in depth fell short of significance, most likely because of low power. Most participants were white British and females outnumbered males, and the authors suggested that clonal diversity may have been underestimated. After two AZD1222 doses, both the breadth and the depth of spike-specific TCRs were significantly higher than at day 0 and than in MenACWY recipients. No day 14 peak-response samples were available, so repertoires were characterized only after the peak T cell response.

The CDR3 regions of human TCRbeta chains were analyzed by immunosequencing. The original pipeline was this. Repertoire TCRs were checked for matches against a reference library of SARS-CoV-2-specific TCRs that had been generated using the MIRA antigen-specificity platform. Breadth was defined as the fraction of unique TCRs that were SARS-CoV-2-associated. Depth was defined as the fraction of total T cells that were SARS-CoV-2-associated. Using the MIRA data, each spike-specific TCR was assigned both to the spike region to which the TCR was reactive and to a CD4 or CD8 class. Log10-transformed breadth and depth values were compared by one-way ANOVA with Sidak's multiple comparisons tests. TCRdb stores this immuneACCESS table with in-frame sequences only. Part of the clones is absent; in the studies checked, under half of the shortfall reflects unresolved V genes, and no reason is known for the rest. The V and J calls and clone size come from that table; D and trimming were worked out from the DNA. For this sample the table gives 95,000 to 150,000 clones, of which about 92% were detected only once. More than 6% of the sample is held by the ten biggest clonotypes.

CDR1 is given as MNHNS and CDR2 as SASEGT, both from the germline V gene. The junction carries 12 bases between V and J, which are trimmed by 2 bases and 7 bases respectively. The CDR3 starts with the cysteine, ends with the phenylalanine, and has 13 residues. Here the CDR3 DNA is all that survives: 39 bases in frame from base 1. Of note for this clone: It has no known antigen specificity. Within one base of it there is no much larger clone, and no base qualities were kept.

The sample's time point, from its label and the paper: about 28 days (+/-7) after the second vaccine dose. Because spike-specific TCR depth and breadth did not differ between the two schedules, AZD1222 recipients who got a second dose at roughly 4 weeks were pooled with those who got a second dose at roughly 12 weeks. Vaccinee samples were obtained from the UK trials COV001 and COV002, which included a single-blind randomized controlled phase 2/3 trial of AZD1222 (ChAdOx1 nCoV-19) in healthy adults. For TCRbeta chain sequencing, PBMC samples from trial participants were taken at day 0 and at day 28 after the second dose.

The V and J segments used are TRBV6-1 and TRBJ2-7; no D segment can be confidently identified. The TCR sequence derives from an adult who received the AZD1222 COVID-19 vaccine. The specimen comprised peripheral blood, sampled 28 days after the second AZD1222 dose. The DNA reads as follows: TGTGCCAGCAGTGAATGGATTCAAAGGGAGCAGTACTTC. The encoded protein is CASSEWIQREQYF.